The next 14 T cell receptor beta chains were all read from a single sample in a study of beta chain features in type 1 diabetes. The sequenced template was cDNA made from the entire isolated RNA. Using immunoSEQ multiplex PCR, the repertoire was profiled, and TCRdb retains in-frame clones only, with some absent. The sample carries about 740,000 clones, under 15% recorded once. Study-wide results and limits: Type 1 diabetes patients had TCRB CDR3s that were shorter (moderately but significantly so) in all four CD4+ subsets.

No antigen is known for these receptors. Sequenced: naive CD4+ T cells from blood. These receptors originate from a man younger than 35 with type 1 diabetes.

This clone was observed a few times. The rearrangement joins TRBV7-2 to TRBJ2-7; 7 bases fit TRBD1. V was pared by 0 bases and J by 6 bases, with 14 bases of the junction left unmatched. CDR1 and CDR2 from the germline V gene are SGHTA and FQGNSA. CDR3 length: 17 residues. In DNA form, the CDR3 reads TGTGCCAGCAGCTTAGCGAAAGGAACAGGGGCCTTTTTCGAGCAGTACTTC. It is translated as CASSLAKGTGAFFEQYF.

V gene TRBV7-9 combines with J gene TRBJ2-2, with 9 nucleotides matching TRBD2. This CDR3 is 15 amino acids long. The V gene end was trimmed by 3 bases and the J gene end by 4 bases; junction bases not matched to a gene: 3. Germline values: CDR1 SEHNR, CDR2 FQNEAQ (reference sequence). CDR3 sequence reads: CASSLASGVTGELFF. The CDR3 bases are TGTGCCAGCAGCTTGGCTAGCGGGGTCACCGGGGAGCTGTTTTTT.

The gene calls are TRBV5-1 and TRBJ2-5, with 7 bases that match TRBD2. V gave up 6 bases and J gave up 4 bases; unmatched junction bases: 6. CDR3 length: 13 residues. Germline V lookup: CDR1 SGHRS, CDR2 YFSETQ. The CDR3 reads CASTNTGGETQYF. The CDR3 region has the DNA TGCGCCAGCACCAACACGGGGGGAGAGACCCAGTACTTC.

This clone appeared a few times. The rearrangement uses TRBV18 and TRBJ2-1, with TRBD1 as a possible D gene (5 bases). Germline loops: CDR1 KGHSH, CDR2 LQKENI. V lost 3 bases and J lost 0, with 15 bases in between. The CDR3 runs to 17 residues. CDR3: CASSPDMGTSSYNEQFF. The DNA of the CDR3 is TGTGCCAGCTCACCGGACATGGGTACCAGCTCCTACAATGAGCAGTTCTTC. Based on the CDR3 plus reference TRBV18 and TRBJ2-1, the full variable domain is NAGVMQNPRHLVRRRGQEARLRCSPMKGHSHVYWYRQLPEEGLKFMVYLQKENIIDESGMPKERFSAEFPKEGPSILRIQQVVRGDSAAYFCASSPDMGTSSYNEQFFGPGTRLTVL.

In its sample, this clone was seen a few times. The chain couples TRBV13 to TRBJ2-5; D perhaps matches TRBD1 (6 bases). Per germline, CDR1 PRHDT and CDR2 FYEKMQ (reference sequence). The CDR3 length is 14 residues. The V gene lost 0 bases and the J gene lost 4 bases, with 9 bases spanning the gap. The DNA for the CDR3 is TGTGCCAGCAGCTTAGGCACAGGGTCAGAGACCCAGTACTTC. Amino acids: CASSLGTGSETQYF.

This clone was counted a few times. Other DNA sequences from this sample encode an identical CDR3 as well. This chain joins TRBV29-1 and TRBJ1-5, with D possibly being TRBD1 (6 bases). Germline CDR1 and CDR2: SQVTM and ANQGSEA. The V end was cut by 7 bases, the J end by 7 bases, with 14 bases between. This CDR3 region has 12 residues. CDR3 sequence reads: CSALGQGQPQHF. CDR3 nucleotide sequence: TGCAGCGCCCTCGGCCAGGGGCAGCCCCAGCATTTT. The variable domain in full, completed from reference TRBV29-1 and TRBJ1-5, reads SAVISQKPSRDICQRGTSLTIQCQVDSQVTMMFWYRQQPGQSLTLIATANQGSEATYESGFVIDKFPISRPNLTFSTLTVSNMSPEDSSIYLCSALGQGQPQHFGDGTRLSIL.

The chain links TRBV27 to TRBJ1-1; no clear D gene. The CDR3 contains 13 residues. Trimming cost V 6 bases and J 5 bases, with 13 bases left between them. The germline V gene has CDR1 MNHEY and CDR2 SMNVEV (reference sequence). The DNA for the CDR3 is TGTGCCAGCAGCCTTGCGGAGGTGACTGAAGCTTTCTTT. Its translation: CASSLAEVTEAFF.

This clone was detected only a few times. This sequence joins TRBV18 and TRBJ2-3; D is unclear. V was trimmed by 3 bases and J by 0 bases, leaving 7 bases between them. This CDR3 is 14 amino acids long. Per germline, CDR1 KGHSH and CDR2 LQKENI. CDR3 residues: CASSPDGSTDTQYF. In nucleotides, the CDR3 is TGTGCCAGCTCACCGGACGGGAGCACAGATACGCAGTATTTT.

Comment on this clone: This sample includes further DNA sequences coding for the same CDR3. The chain couples TRBV7-9 to TRBJ1-2, with D uncertain. Between the trimmed V and J ends, which lost 0 bases and 2 bases, there was a span of 1 base. This CDR3 has 12 amino acids. The germline gives CDR1 SEHNR, CDR2 FQNEAQ (reference sequence). This CDR3 reads CASSLANYGYTF. The CDR3 nucleotides read TGTGCCAGCAGCTTAGCAAACTATGGCTACACCTTC.

This clone was seen a few times. The identical CDR3 is also encoded by other nucleotide sequences in the sample. The V call is TRBV7-9, the J call TRBJ1-4; D is unclear. Germline V gene lookup returns CDR1 SEHNR and CDR2 FQNEAQ (reference sequence). V was shortened by 3 bases and J by 7 bases, with 3 bases between the two germline ends. CDR3 size: 11 residues. Here the CDR3 DNA reads TGTGCCAGCAGCTTTGGTGAAAAACTGTTTTTT. This translates into CASSFGEKLFF.

V gene TRBV15 combines with J gene TRBJ2-1; TRBD2 agrees at 9 bases. With 7 bases clipped from V and 5 bases from J, the junction kept 9 bases outside the gene matches. Germline loops: CDR1 LNHNV, CDR2 YYDKDF (reference sequence). The CDR3 has 15 residues. This CDR3 reads CATNRLADLNNEQFF. The CDR3 DNA follows: TGTGCCACCAACCGACTAGCGGATCTTAACAATGAGCAGTTCTTC. Combining the CDR3 with reference TRBV15 and TRBJ2-1 gives the whole variable domain DAMVIQNPRYQVTQFGKPVTLSCSQTLNHNVMYWYQQKSSQAPKLLFHYYDKDFNNEADTPDNFQSRRPNTSFCFLDIRSPGLGDTAMYLCATNRLADLNNEQFFGPGTRLTVL.

This clone was picked up a small number of times. The chain couples TRBV28 to TRBJ1-1, with D possibly matching TRBD1 (6 bases). This CDR3 has 15 amino acids. Germline lookup yields CDR1 MDHEN and CDR2 SYDVKM. Between the trimmed V and J ends, which lost 9 bases and 1 base, there was a span of 18 bases. CDR3 DNA: TGTGCCAGTAAGGACAGCCAAACGCCGAACACTGAAGCTTTCTTT. It yields the protein CASKDSQTPNTEAFF.

The chain is built from TRBV5-1 and TRBJ1-2; 8 nucleotides line up with TRBD1. The V and J ends lost 2 bases and 4 bases, in that order; junction bases with no gene match: 7. CDR1 and CDR2 from the germline V gene are SGHRS and YFSETQ. This CDR3 spans 15 amino acids. CDR3 protein: CASSLTGQGSYGYTF. The CDR3 DNA is TGCGCCAGCAGCTTAACTGGACAGGGATCCTATGGCTACACCTTC.

This clone was detected only a few times. The chain joins TRBV25-1 to TRBJ2-3; D gene unclear. Germline values: CDR1 MGHDK, CDR2 SYGVNS. CDR3 length: 15 amino acids. Trimming shortened V by 3 bases and J by 0 bases, and 10 bases separated the two germline ends. The CDR3 DNA is TGTGCCAGCAGTGAGGGAACAGCTAGCACAGATACGCAGTATTTT. Protein: CASSEGTASTDTQYF.